This TCR beta chain was recorded in a study of control samples from healthy donors and cancer patients (TCRdb year 2020). The CDR3 spans 15 residues, from the cysteine through the phenylalanine. Only the CDR3 part of the read is kept: 45 bases, read in frame from the first base. CDR1 and CDR2, looked up from the germline V gene (reference sequence), are LNHNV and YYDKDF. V drops 4 bases and J drops 5 bases, leaving 14 bases in between. The library was obtained by the immunoSEQ multiplex PCR assay. Not all clones reach the TCRdb copy of this immuneACCESS table, which keeps in-frame sequences only. Checked studies attribute under half of the gap to unresolved V genes and leave the rest unexplained. This sample is represented by about 78,000 clones; about 89% of them were singletons. The ten largest clones add up to less than 8.5% of the sample. Remarks on this clone: What antigen it recognizes has not been identified. No much larger clonotype is one base removed from it; base qualities were not supplied.

Specimen: blood. The chain links TRBV15 with TRBJ2-2, and possibly TRBD2, on 5 matching bases. This receptor was taken from a woman aged 55-69 years in good health. CDR3 sequence: CATSILTRDTGELFF. Read as DNA, the sequence is TGTGCCACCAGCATCCTAACTAGGGATACCGGGGAGCTGTTTTTT.